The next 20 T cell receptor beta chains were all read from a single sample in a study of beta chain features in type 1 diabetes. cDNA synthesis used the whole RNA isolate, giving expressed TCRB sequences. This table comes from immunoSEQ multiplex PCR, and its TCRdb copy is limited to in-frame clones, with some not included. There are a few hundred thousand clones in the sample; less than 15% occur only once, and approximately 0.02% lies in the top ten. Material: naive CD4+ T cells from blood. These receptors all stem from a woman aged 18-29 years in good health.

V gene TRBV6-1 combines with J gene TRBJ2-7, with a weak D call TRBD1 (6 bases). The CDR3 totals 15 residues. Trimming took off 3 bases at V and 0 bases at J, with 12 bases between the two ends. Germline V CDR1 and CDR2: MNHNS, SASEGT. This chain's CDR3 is CASSDIQGPSYEQYF. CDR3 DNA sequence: TGTGCCAGCAGTGACATACAGGGTCCCTCCTACGAGCAGTACTTC.

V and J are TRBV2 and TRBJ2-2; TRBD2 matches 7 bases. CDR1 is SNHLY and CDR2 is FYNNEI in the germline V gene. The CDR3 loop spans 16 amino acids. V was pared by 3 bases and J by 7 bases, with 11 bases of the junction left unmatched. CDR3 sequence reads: CASSDRGEGLRGELFF. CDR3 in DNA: TGTGCCAGCAGTGATCGGGGGGAGGGCCTTCGCGGGGAGCTGTTTTTT. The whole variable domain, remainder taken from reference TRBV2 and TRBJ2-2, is EPEVTQTPSHQVTQMGQEVILRCVPISNHLYFYWYRQILGQKVEFLVSFYNNEISEKSEIFDDQFSVERPDGSNFTLKIRSTKLEDSAMYFCASSDRGEGLRGELFFGEGSRLTVL.

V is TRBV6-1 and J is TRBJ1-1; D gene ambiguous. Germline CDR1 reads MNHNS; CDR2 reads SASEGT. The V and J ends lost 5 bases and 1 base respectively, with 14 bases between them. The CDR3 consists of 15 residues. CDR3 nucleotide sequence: TGTGCCAGCAGTCCTCTTGGGAGGCGGAACACTGAAGCTTTCTTT. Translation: CASSPLGRRNTEAFF.

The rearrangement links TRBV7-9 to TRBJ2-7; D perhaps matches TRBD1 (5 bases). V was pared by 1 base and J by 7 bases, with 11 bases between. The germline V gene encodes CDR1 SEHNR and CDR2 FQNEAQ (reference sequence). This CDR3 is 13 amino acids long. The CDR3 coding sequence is TGTGCCAGCAGCTTAGTAGGGGTTCAGGAGCAGTACTTC. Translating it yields CASSLVGVQEQYF.

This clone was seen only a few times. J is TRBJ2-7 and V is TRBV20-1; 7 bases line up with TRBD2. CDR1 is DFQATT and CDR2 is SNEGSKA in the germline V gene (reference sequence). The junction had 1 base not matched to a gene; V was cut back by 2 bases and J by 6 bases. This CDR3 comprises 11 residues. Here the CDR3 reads CSARLAVEQYF. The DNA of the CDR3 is TGCAGTGCTAGACTAGCGGTCGAGCAGTACTTC.

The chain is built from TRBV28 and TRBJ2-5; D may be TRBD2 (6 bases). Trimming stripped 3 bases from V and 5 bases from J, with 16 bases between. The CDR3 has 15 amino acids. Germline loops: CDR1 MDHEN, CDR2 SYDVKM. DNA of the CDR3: TGTGCCAGCAGTTTCTCGGGGGTCAGGGTGGAGACCCAGTACTTC. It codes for CASSFSGVRVETQYF. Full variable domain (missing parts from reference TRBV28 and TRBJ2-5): DVKVTQSSRYLVKRTGEKVFLECVQDMDHENMFWYRQDPGLGLRLIYFSYDVKMKEKGDIPEGYSVSREKKERFSLILESASTNQTSMYLCASSFSGVRVETQYFGPGTRLLVL.

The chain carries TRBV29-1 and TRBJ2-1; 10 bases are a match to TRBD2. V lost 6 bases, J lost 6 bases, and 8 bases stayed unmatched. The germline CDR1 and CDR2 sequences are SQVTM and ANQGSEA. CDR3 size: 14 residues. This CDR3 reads CSVSVVAGGNEQFF. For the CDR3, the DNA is TGCAGCGTCAGTGTGGTAGCGGGGGGCAATGAGCAGTTCTTC.

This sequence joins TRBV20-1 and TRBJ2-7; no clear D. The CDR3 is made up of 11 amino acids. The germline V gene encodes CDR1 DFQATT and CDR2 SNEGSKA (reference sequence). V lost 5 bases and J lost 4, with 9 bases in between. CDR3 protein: CSAEQSYEQYF. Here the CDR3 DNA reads TGCAGTGCTGAACAGAGTTACGAGCAGTACTTC.

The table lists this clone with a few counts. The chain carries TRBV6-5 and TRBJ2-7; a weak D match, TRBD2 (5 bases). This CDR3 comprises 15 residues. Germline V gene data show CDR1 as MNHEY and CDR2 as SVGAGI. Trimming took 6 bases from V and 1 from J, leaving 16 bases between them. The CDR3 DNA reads TGTGCCAGCAGAGTCAGCGGACCAATATCCTACGAGCAGTACTTC. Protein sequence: CASRVSGPISYEQYF.

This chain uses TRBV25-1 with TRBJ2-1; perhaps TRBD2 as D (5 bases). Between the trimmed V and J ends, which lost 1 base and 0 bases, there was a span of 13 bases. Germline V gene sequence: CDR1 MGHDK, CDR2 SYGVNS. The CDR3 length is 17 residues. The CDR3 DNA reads TGTGCCAGCAGTGAATTAAAAGCGGCAAGCTCCTACAATGAGCAGTTCTTC. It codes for CASSELKAASSYNEQFF.

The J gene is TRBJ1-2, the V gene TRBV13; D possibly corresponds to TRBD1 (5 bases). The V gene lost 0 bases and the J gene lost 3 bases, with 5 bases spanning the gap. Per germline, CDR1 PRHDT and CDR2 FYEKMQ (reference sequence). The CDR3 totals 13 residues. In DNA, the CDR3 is TGTGCCAGCAGCTTAGGACAGGACTATGGCTACACCTTC. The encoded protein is CASSLGQDYGYTF.

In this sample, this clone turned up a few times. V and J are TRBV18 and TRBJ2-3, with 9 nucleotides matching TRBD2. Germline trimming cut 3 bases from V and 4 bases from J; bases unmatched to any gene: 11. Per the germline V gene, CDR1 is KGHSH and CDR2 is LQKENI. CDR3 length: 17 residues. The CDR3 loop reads CASSPTAAGGLADTQYF. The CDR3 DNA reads TGTGCCAGCTCACCCACAGCAGCGGGAGGTTTGGCAGATACGCAGTATTTT. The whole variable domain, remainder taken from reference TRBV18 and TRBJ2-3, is NAGVMQNPRHLVRRRGQEARLRCSPMKGHSHVYWYRQLPEEGLKFMVYLQKENIIDESGMPKERFSAEFPKEGPSILRIQQVVRGDSAAYFCASSPTAAGGLADTQYFGPGTRLTVL.

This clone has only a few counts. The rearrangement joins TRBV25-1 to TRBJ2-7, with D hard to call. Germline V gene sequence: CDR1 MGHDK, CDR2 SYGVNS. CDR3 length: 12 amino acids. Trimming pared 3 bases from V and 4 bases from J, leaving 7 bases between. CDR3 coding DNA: TGTGCCAGCAGTGAGTCTCGTTACGAGCAGTACTTC. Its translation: CASSESRYEQYF.

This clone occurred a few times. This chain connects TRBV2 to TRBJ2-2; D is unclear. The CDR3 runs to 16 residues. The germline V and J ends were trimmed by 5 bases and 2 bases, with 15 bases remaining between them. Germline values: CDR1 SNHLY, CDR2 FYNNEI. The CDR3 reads CASSQDSAFNTGELFF. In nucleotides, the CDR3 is TGTGCCAGCAGTCAAGACTCCGCGTTTAACACCGGGGAGCTGTTTTTT.

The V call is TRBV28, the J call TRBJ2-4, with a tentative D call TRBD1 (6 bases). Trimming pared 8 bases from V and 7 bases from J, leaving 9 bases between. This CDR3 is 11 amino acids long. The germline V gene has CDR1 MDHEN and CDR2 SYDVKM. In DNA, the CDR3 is TGTGCCAGCGCAGGGGAGAACATTCAGTACTTC. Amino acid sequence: CASAGENIQYF.

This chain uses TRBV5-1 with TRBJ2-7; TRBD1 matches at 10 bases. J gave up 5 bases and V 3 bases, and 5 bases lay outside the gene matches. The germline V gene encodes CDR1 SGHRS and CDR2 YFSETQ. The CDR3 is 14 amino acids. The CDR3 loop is CASSSGQGIHEQYF. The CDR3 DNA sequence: TGCGCCAGCAGCTCGGGACAGGGGATCCACGAGCAGTACTTC.

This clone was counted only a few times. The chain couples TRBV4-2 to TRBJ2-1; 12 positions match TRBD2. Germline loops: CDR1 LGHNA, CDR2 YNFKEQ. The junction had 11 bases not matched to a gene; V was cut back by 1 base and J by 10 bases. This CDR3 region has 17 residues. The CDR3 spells CASSQGRLAGEGAEQFF. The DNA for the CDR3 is TGTGCCAGCAGCCAAGGACGACTAGCGGGAGAGGGAGCGGAGCAGTTCTTC.

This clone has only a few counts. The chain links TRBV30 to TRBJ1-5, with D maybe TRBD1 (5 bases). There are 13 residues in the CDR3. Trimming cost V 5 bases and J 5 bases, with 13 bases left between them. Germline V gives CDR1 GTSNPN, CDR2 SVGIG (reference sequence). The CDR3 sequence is CAWGGRGDQPQHF. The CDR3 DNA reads TGTGCCTGGGGGGGGAGGGGCGATCAGCCCCAGCATTTT. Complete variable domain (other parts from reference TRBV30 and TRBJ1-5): SQTIHQWPATLVQPVGSPLSLECTVEGTSNPNLYWYRQAAGRGLQLLFYSVGIGQISSEVPQNLSASRPQDRQFILSSKKLLLSDSGFYLCAWGGRGDQPQHFGDGTRLSIL.

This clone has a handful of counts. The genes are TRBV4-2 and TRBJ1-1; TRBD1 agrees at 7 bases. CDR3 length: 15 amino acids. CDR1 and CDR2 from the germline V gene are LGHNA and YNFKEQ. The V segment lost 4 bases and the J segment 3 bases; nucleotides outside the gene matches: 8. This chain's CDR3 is CASSLRTGQDTEAFF. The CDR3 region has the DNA TGTGCCAGCAGCCTCCGGACAGGCCAGGACACTGAAGCTTTCTTT.

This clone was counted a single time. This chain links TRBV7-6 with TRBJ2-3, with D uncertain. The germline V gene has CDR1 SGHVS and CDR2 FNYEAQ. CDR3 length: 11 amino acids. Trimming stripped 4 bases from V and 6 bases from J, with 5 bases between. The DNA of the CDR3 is TGTGCCAGCAGCTATCGGGATACGCAGTATTTT. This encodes CASSYRDTQYF.